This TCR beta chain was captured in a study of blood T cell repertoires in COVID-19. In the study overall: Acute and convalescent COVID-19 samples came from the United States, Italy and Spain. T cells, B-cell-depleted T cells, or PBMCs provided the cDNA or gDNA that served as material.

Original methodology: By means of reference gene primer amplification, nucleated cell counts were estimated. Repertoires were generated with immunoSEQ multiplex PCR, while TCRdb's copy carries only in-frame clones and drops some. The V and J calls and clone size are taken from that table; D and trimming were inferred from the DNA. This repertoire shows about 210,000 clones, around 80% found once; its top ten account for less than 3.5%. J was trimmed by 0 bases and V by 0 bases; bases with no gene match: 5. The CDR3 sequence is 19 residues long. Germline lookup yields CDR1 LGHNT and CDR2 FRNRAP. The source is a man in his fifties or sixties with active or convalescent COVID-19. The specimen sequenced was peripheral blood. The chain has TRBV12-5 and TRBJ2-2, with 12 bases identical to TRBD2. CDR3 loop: CASGLVPSGGAANTGELFF. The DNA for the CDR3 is TGTGCTAGTGGTTTGGTACCTAGCGGGGGGGCCGCGAACACCGGGGAGCTGTTTTTT.